This record looks at one T cell receptor (beta chain) sequence and its context. In the authors' workflow: It was from reference gene primer amplification that nucleated cell counts were estimated. Sequencing used immunoSEQ multiplex PCR; TCRdb keeps in-frame clones, though not all of them. That table is the source of V, J and clone size, and D and trimming were worked out from the DNA. The sample has approximately 470,000 clones, 70% to 90% seen once. These data come from a study of blood T cell repertoires in COVID-19. Across the whole study: COVID-19 samples collected from the United States, Italy and Spain covered acute and convalescent phases. Sources were T cells, B-cell-depleted T cells, or PBMCs; the material itself was cDNA or gDNA.

Germline V gene data show CDR1 as LNHDA and CDR2 as SQIVND (reference sequence). V dropped 6 bases and J dropped 7; count of bases not matched to a gene: 10. This CDR3 is built from 14 residues. This receptor was obtained from a human donor in a cohort sampled during active COVID-19. Sequencing was performed on peripheral blood. The J gene is TRBJ1-2, the V gene TRBV19, with 8 bases that match TRBD1. CDR3 DNA: TGTGCCAGTAGCCCGCAAACAGGGGGGACTGGCTACACCTTC. Amino acid sequence: CASSPQTGGTGYTF.